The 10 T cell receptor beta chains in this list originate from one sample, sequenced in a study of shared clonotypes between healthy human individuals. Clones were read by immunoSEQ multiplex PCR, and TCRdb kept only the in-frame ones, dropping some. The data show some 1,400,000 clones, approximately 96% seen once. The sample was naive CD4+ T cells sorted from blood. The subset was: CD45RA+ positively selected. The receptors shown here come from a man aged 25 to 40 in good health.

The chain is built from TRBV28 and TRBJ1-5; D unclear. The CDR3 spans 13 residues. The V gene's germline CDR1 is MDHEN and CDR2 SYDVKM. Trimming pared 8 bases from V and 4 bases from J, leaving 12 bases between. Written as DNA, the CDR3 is TGTGCCAGCGTAACAAACGTGAATCAGCCCCAGCATTTT. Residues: CASVTNVNQPQHF.

The CDR3 DNA is TGTGCCAGCAGCTTAGAGGCCGCCGGTGAAGCTTTCTTT. Translated, it gives CASSLEAAGEAFF. The chain couples TRBV7-9 to TRBJ1-1; D is unresolved. In germline, CDR1 is SEHNR, CDR2 FQNEAQ (reference sequence). The CDR3 is made up of 13 amino acids. The V and J ends lost 1 base and 7 bases respectively, with 10 bases between them.

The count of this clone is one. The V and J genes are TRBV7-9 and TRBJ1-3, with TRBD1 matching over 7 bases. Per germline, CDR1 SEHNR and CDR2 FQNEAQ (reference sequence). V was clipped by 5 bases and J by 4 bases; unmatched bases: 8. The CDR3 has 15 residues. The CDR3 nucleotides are TGTGCCAGCAGCGCTCTGACAGGGAACGGAAACACCATATATTTT. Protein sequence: CASSALTGNGNTIYF.

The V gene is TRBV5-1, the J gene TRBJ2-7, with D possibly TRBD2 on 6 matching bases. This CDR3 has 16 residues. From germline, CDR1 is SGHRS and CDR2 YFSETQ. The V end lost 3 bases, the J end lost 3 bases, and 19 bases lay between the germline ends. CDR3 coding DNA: TGCGCCAGCAGCTGGACTGGGAGGTTCCCCCTCTACGAGCAGTACTTC. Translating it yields CASSWTGRFPLYEQYF. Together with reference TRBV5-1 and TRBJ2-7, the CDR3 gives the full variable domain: KAGVTQTPRYLIKTRGQQVTLSCSPISGHRSVSWYQQTPGQGLQFLFEYFSETQRNKGNFPGRFSGRQFSNSRSEMNVSTLELGDSALYLCASSWTGRFPLYEQYFGPGTRLTVT.

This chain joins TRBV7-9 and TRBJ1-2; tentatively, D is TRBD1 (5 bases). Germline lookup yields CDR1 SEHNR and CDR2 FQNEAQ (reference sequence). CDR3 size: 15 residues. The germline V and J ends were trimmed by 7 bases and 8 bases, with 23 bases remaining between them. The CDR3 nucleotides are TGTGCCAGCACCGTAGGGGAGGCCCATTCCAGCGGCTACACCTTC. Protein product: CASTVGEAHSSGYTF.

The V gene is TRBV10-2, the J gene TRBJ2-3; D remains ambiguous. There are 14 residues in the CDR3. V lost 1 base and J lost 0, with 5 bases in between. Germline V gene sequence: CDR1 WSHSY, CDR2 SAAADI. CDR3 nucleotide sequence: TGCGCCAGCAGTGAGTGGAGTAGCACAGATACGCAGTATTTT. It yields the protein CASSEWSSTDTQYF.

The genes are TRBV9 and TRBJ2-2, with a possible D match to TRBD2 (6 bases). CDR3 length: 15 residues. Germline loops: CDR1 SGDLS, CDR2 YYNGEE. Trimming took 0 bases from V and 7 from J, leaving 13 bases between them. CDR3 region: CASSVASARGGELFF. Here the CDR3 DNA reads TGTGCCAGCAGCGTAGCTTCCGCGCGGGGCGGGGAGCTGTTTTTT.

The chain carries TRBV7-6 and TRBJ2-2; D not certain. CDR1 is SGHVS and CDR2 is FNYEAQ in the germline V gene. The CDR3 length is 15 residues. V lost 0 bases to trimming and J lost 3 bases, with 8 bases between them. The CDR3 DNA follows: TGTGCCAGCAGCTTAGCACAGACCCACACCGGGGAGCTGTTTTTT. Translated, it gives CASSLAQTHTGELFF.

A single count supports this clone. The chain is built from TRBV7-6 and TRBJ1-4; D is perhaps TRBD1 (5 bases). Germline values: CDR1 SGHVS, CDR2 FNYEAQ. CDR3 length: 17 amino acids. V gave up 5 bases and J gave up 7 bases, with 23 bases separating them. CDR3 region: CASSIRGVSLGSEKLFF. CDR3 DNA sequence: TGTGCCAGCAGCATTAGGGGAGTCTCGTTGGGAAGTGAAAAACTGTTTTTT. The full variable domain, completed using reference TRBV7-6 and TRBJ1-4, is GAGVSQSPRYKVTKRGQDVALRCDPISGHVSLYWYRQALGQGPEFLTYFNYEAQQDKSGLPNDRFSAERPEGSISTLTIQRTEQRDSAMYRCASSIRGVSLGSEKLFFGSGTQLSVL.

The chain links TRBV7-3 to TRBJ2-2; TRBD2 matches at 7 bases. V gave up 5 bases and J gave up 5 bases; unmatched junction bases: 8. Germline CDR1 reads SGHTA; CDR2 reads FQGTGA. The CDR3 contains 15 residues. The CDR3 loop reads CASSVSSGGTGELFF. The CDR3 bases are TGTGCCAGCAGCGTATCTAGCGGCGGGACCGGGGAGCTGTTTTTT.